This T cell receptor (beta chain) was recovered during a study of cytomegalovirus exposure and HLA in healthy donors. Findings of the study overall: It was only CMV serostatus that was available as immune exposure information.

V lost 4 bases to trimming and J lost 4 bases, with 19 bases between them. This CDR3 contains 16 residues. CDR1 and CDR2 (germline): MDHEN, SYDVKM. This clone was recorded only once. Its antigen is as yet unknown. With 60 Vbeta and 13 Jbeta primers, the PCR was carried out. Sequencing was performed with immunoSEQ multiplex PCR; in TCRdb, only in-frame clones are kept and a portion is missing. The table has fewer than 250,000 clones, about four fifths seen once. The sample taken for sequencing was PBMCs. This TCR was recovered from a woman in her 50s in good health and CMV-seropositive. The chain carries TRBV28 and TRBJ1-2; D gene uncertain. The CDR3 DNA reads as TGTGCCAGCAGTTCCTTAATCCCACGAATCGGCTATGGCTACACCTTC. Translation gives CASSSLIPRIGYGYTF.